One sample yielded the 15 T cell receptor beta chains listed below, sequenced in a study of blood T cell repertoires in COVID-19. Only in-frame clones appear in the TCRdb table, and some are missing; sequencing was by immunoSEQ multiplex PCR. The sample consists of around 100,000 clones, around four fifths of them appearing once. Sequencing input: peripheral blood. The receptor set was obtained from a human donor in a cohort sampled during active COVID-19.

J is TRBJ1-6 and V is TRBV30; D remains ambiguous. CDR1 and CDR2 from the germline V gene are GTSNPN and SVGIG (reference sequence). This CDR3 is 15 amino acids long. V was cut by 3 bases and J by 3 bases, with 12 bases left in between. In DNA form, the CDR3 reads TGTGCCTGGAGCGCGCTCGGAGGCTATAATTCACCCCTCCACTTT. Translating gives CAWSALGGYNSPLHF.

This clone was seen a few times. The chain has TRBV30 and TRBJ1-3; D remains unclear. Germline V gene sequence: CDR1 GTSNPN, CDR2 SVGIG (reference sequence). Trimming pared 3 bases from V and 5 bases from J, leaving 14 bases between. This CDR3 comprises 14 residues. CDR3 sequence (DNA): TGTGCCTGGAGCCGGGATCAGGCTCGAAACACCATATATTTT. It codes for CAWSRDQARNTIYF.

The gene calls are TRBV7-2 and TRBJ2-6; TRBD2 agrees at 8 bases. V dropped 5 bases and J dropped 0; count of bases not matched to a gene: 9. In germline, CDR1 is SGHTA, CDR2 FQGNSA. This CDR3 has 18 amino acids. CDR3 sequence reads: CASSPSGGLSSGANVLTF. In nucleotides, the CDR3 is TGTGCCAGCAGCCCCAGCGGGGGACTAAGCTCTGGGGCCAACGTCCTGACTTTC.

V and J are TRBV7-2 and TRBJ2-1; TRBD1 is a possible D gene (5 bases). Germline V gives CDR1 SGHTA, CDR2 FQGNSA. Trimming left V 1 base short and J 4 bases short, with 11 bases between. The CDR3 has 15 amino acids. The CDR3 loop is CASSLDRGWYNEQFF. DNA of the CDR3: TGTGCCAGCAGCTTAGATAGGGGCTGGTACAATGAGCAGTTCTTC.

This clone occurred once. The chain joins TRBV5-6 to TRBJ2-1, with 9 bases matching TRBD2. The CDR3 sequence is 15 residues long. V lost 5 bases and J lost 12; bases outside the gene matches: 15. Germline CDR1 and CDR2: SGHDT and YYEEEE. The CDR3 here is CASRPSGGPQDGQFF. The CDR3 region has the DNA TGTGCCAGCAGACCCAGCGGGGGGCCCCAGGACGGGCAGTTCTTC.

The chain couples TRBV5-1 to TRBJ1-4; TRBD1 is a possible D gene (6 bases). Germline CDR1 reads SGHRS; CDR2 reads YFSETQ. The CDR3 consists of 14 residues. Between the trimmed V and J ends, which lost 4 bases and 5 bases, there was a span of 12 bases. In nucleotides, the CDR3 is TGCGCCAGCAGCCAGGACAGCACCAATGAAAAACTGTTTTTT. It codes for CASSQDSTNEKLFF.

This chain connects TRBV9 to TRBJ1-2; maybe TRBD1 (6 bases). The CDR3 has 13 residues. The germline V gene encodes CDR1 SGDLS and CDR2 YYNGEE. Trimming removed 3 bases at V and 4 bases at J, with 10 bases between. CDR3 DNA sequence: TGTGCCAGCAGCGACAGGGTGCCCTATGGCTACACCTTC. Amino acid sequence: CASSDRVPYGYTF.

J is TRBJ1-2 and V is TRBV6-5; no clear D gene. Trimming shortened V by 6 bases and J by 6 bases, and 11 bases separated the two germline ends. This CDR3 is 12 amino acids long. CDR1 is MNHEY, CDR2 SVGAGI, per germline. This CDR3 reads CASRRLADGYTF. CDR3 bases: TGTGCCAGCAGGCGGTTAGCGGATGGCTACACCTTC.

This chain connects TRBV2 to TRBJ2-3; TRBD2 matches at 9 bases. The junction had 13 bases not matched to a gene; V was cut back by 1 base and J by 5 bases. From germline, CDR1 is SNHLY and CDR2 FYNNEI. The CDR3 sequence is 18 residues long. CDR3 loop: CASSEGVIGGGAKDTQYF. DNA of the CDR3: TGTGCCAGCAGTGAAGGGGTTATCGGCGGGGGGGCCAAAGATACGCAGTATTTT.

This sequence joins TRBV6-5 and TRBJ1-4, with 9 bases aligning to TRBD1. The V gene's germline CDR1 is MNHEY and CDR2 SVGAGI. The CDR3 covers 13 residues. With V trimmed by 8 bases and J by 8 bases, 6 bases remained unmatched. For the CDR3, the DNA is TGTGCCAGCCGGGACAGGGTCAGCGAAAAACTGTTTTTT. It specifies CASRDRVSEKLFF.

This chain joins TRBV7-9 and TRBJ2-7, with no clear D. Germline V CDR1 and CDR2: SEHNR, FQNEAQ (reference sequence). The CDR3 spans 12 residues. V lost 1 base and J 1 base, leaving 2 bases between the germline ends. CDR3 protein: CASSLVSYEQYF. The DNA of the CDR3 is TGTGCCAGCAGCTTAGTATCCTACGAGCAGTACTTC.

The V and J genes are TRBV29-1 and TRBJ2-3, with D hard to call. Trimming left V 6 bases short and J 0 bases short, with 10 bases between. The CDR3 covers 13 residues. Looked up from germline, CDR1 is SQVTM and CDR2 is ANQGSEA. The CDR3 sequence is CSVSPKSTDTQYF. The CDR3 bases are TGCAGCGTGAGCCCTAAGAGCACAGATACGCAGTATTTT.

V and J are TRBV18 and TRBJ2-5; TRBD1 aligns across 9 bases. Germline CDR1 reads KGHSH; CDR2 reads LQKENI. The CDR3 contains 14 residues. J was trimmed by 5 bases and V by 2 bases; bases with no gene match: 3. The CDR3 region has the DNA TGTGCCAGCTCACCAACAGGGGGCGGTGAGACCCAGTACTTC. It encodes CASSPTGGGETQYF.

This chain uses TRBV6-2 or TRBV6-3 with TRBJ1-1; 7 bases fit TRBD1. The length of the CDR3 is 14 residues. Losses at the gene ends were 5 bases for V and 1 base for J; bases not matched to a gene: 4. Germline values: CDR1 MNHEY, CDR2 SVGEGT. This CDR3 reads CASSLQGRNTEAFF. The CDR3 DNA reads TGTGCCAGCAGTCTACAGGGGAGGAACACTGAAGCTTTCTTT.

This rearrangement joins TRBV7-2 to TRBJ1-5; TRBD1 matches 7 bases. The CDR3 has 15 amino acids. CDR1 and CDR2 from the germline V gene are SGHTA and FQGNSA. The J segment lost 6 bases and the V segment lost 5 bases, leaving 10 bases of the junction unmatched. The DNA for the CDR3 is TGTGCCAGCAGCGCACAGGGGACCGTTCGTCAGCCCCAGCATTTT. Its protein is CASSAQGTVRQPQHF. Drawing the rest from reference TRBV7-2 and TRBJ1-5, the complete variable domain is GAGVSQSPSNKVTEKGKDVELRCDPISGHTALYWYRQSLGQGLEFLIYFQGNSAPDKSGLPSDRFSAERTGGSVSTLTIQRTQQEDSAVYLCASSAQGTVRQPQHFGDGTRLSIL.